A single sample is the source of the 9 T cell receptor beta chains below, sequenced in a study of spatial heterogeneity in lung cancer. Via MiXCR, TCRdb re-called the 5' RACE reads, giving one row per CDR3 protein. Of about 19,000 distinct CDR3 sequences in the sample, 10% are singletons; the top ten hold 36%. Described time point: blood at routine non-recurrence follow-up after resection. The input for sequencing was PBMCs, taken at follow-up. The source is a female donor with early-stage non-small cell lung cancer.

This clonotype was picked up one time. The V and J genes are TRBV6-5 and TRBJ2-2; D is ambiguous. Deletions cut 6 bases from V and 6 bases from J, with 11 bases between. CDR1 MNHEY and CDR2 SVGAGI come from the germline V gene. CDR3 length: 13 residues. In DNA form, the CDR3 reads TGTGCCAGCAGACCCGACTTGGCCGGGGAGCTGTTTTTT. It codes for CASRPDLAGELFF.

This clonotype was counted ten times or more. The chain is built from TRBV25-1 and TRBJ2-5; 9 positions match TRBD2. Germline CDR1 reads MGHDK; CDR2 reads SYGVNS. V shed 6 bases, J shed 4 bases, and the junction held 15 bases outside the gene matches. The CDR3 contains 17 residues. DNA of the CDR3: TGTGCCAGCAGCCCCGGGACTAGCTCCTCTGGGGGAGAGACCCAGTACTTC. Translating it yields CASSPGTSSSGGETQYF.

This clonotype has ten or more counts. J is TRBJ2-7 and V is TRBV6-2 or TRBV6-3; 8 bases align to TRBD2. J gave up 5 bases and V 6 bases, and 15 bases lay outside the gene matches. The CDR3 covers 16 residues. Germline CDR1 and CDR2: MNHEY and SVGEGT. CDR3 sequence reads: CASSSGGGGTFHEQYF. The CDR3 DNA sequence: TGTGCCAGCAGCTCGGGTGGCGGGGGGACATTCCACGAGCAGTACTTC.

The chain combines TRBV5-1 with TRBJ1-1, with D perhaps matching TRBD1 (5 bases). The germline V gene encodes CDR1 SGHRS and CDR2 YFSETQ. The CDR3 extends over 14 amino acids. Trimming took off 0 bases at V and 3 bases at J, with 9 bases between the two ends. The CDR3 sequence: CASSLVGEDTEAFF. DNA of the CDR3: TGCGCCAGCAGCTTGGTAGGGGAAGACACTGAAGCTTTCTTT.

This clonotype was counted ten times or more. One end of the junction does not line up with germline, which may come from a read error. This chain joins TRBV16 and TRBJ1-1; D uncertain. The CDR3 spans 14 residues. CDR1 and CDR2 (germline): KGHSY, FQNENV. DNA for the CDR3: TGTGCCAGCAGCGACGGCGGGGTGAAAACTGAAGCTTTCTTT. This codes for CASSDGGVKTEAFF.

This clonotype was observed at least ten times. The rearrangement links TRBV5-1 to TRBJ2-3; TRBD1 aligns across 8 bases. This CDR3 spans 15 amino acids. The V gene end was trimmed by 5 bases and the J gene end by 1 base; junction bases not matched to a gene: 6. The germline V gene has CDR1 SGHRS and CDR2 YFSETQ. DNA of the CDR3: TGCGCCAGCAGGTTAGGGACAGGACGCACAGATACGCAGTATTTT. Translation gives CASRLGTGRTDTQYF. The full variable domain, its missing parts supplied by reference TRBV5-1 and TRBJ2-3, is KAGVTQTPRYLIKTRGQQVTLSCSPISGHRSVSWYQQTPGQGLQFLFEYFSETQRNKGNFPGRFSGRQFSNSRSEMNVSTLELGDSALYLCASRLGTGRTDTQYFGPGTRLTVL.

This clonotype was seen at least ten times. The chain is built from TRBV12-3 or TRBV12-4 and TRBJ1-2; no clear D gene. The V end was cut by 7 bases, the J end by 2 bases, with 8 bases between. This CDR3 has 12 amino acids. The CDR3 protein is CASNLGNYGYTF. CDR3 DNA: TGTGCCAGCAATCTCGGCAACTATGGCTACACCTTC.

In this sample, this clonotype turned up a few times. The chain recombines TRBV18 with TRBJ2-7, with D tentatively TRBD1 (5 bases). The germline V gene has CDR1 KGHSH and CDR2 LQKENI. This CDR3 comprises 14 residues. V was shortened by 2 bases and J by 2 bases, with 10 bases between the two germline ends. This CDR3 reads CASSPGARTYEQYF. The CDR3 DNA sequence: TGTGCCAGCTCACCAGGGGCGCGGACCTACGAGCAGTACTTC. The full variable domain, rest sourced from reference TRBV18 and TRBJ2-7, is NAGVMQNPRHLVRRRGQEARLRCSPMKGHSHVYWYRQLPEEGLKFMVYLQKENIIDESGMPKERFSAEFPKEGPSILRIQQVVRGDSAAYFCASSPGARTYEQYFGPGTRLTVT.

The chain recombines TRBV7-2 with TRBJ2-7, with 10 bases that match TRBD1. Germline V gives CDR1 SGHTA, CDR2 FQGNSA. CDR3 length: 15 residues. V was pared by 4 bases and J by 3 bases, with 6 bases of the junction left unmatched. CDR3 residues: CASSSTGTGDYEQYF. The CDR3 coding sequence is TGTGCCAGCAGCTCCACCGGGACAGGGGACTACGAGCAGTACTTC.